Listed below are T cell receptor beta chains from one sample, sequenced in a study of cytomegalovirus exposure and HLA in healthy donors. The method was immunoSEQ multiplex PCR; TCRdb's version includes in-frame clones alone and lacks a portion of them. The data hold approximately 130,000 clones, with more than 75% observed a single time. Sequences were obtained from PBMCs. These receptors were taken from a woman between 45 and 65 years old in good health and CMV-seropositive. The CDR3 runs from the conserved cysteine through the conserved F or W. D genes are given only for firm matches. Size values are once, few and many counts, or a class for expanded clones, and some rows have none.

size: -; J: TRBJ1-6; D: -; V: TRBV28; CDR3: CASSFEEQPYNSPLHF; DNA: TGTGCCAGCAGTTTTGAGGAGCAACCCTATAATTCACCCCTCCACTTT
size: few; J: TRBJ1-6; D: -; V: TRBV7-2; CDR3: CASSSQRSPLHF; DNA: TGTGCCAGCAGCTCCCAGCGATCACCCCTCCACTTT
size: -; J: TRBJ2-1; D: TRBD1; V: TRBV2; CDR3: CASSEPGQYPFF; DNA: TGTGCCAGCAGTGAGCCGGGACAGTATCCGTTCTTC
size: -; J: TRBJ2-7; D: TRBD1; V: TRBV5-4; CDR3: CASSPGQVFPYEQYF; DNA: TGTGCCAGCAGCCCCGGACAGGTTTTCCCCTACGAGCAGTACTTC
size: once; J: TRBJ2-6; D: -; V: TRBV29-1; CDR3: CSVRSDSGANVLTF; DNA: TGCAGCGTGCGGTCAGACTCTGGGGCCAACGTCCTGACTTTC
size: -; J: TRBJ2-7; D: -; V: TRBV13; CDR3: CASSSVGAYEQYF; DNA: TGTGCCAGCAGCTCAGTCGGAGCCTACGAGCAGTACTTC
size: -; J: TRBJ2-7; D: -; V: TRBV14; CDR3: CASSHEKARTVESSYEQYF; DNA: TGTGCCAGCAGCCACGAAAAGGCCCGGACAGTCGAGAGCTCCTACGAGCAGTACTTC
size: -; J: TRBJ1-2; D: TRBD1; V: TRBV28; CDR3: CASTVSWTGGGYTF; DNA: TGTGCCAGCACCGTCAGCTGGACAGGGGGTGGCTACACCTTC
size: -; J: TRBJ1-2; D: -; V: TRBV27; CDR3: CASSLRQSSYGYTF; DNA: TGTGCCAGCAGTTTAAGACAGTCGAGCTATGGCTACACCTTC
size: few; J: TRBJ1-6; D: -; V: TRBV2; CDR3: CASSSGGRSPLHF; DNA: TGTGCCAGCAGCTCCGGGGGGAGGTCACCCCTCCACTTT
size: -; J: TRBJ2-7; D: TRBD2; V: TRBV7-8; CDR3: CASSLTSGSTPRQQYF; DNA: TGTGCCAGCAGCCTTACTAGCGGGAGTACCCCCAGGCAGCAGTACTTC
size: once; J: TRBJ2-7; D: TRBD2; V: TRBV30; CDR3: CAWTPQGLAGESEQYF; DNA: TGTGCCTGGACACCACAAGGGCTAGCGGGAGAAAGCGAGCAGTACTTC
size: once; J: TRBJ1-5; D: -; V: TRBV10-3; CDR3: CAISRGSSNQPQHF; DNA: TGTGCCATCAGCCGGGGATCTAGCAATCAGCCCCAGCATTTT
size: -; J: TRBJ1-2; D: -; V: TRBV16; CDR3: CASSEETVYGYTF; DNA: TGTGCCAGCAGCGAAGAGACAGTTTATGGCTACACCTTC
size: -; J: TRBJ1-2; D: -; V: TRBV28; CDR3: CASSSTVLYGYTF; DNA: TGTGCCAGCAGTTCGACAGTCCTGTATGGCTACACCTTC
size: -; J: TRBJ2-5; D: -; V: TRBV9; CDR3: CASSVTREPGETQYF; DNA: TGTGCCAGCAGCGTTACCCGGGAACCGGGAGAGACCCAGTACTTC
size: few; J: TRBJ2-2; D: TRBD2; V: TRBV19; CDR3: CASSMRGGTGELFF; DNA: TGTGCCAGTAGTATGCGGGGGGGCACCGGGGAGCTGTTTTTT
size: -; J: TRBJ2-1; D: TRBD1; V: TRBV18; CDR3: CASSPRTGVFGEQFF; DNA: TGTGCCAGCTCACCGAGGACAGGGGTCTTTGGTGAGCAGTTCTTC
size: -; J: TRBJ1-1; D: -; V: TRBV14; CDR3: CASSQDEVRGTEAFF; DNA: TGTGCCAGCAGCCAAGATGAAGTTCGGGGCACTGAAGCTTTCTTT
size: -; J: TRBJ2-1; D: TRBD1; V: TRBV5-8; CDR3: CASNLNSGTEGLEQFF; DNA: TGTGCCAGCAACCTGAATTCCGGGACAGAGGGCCTTGAGCAGTTCTTC
size: few; J: TRBJ1-1; D: TRBD1; V: TRBV9; CDR3: CASSSPGQGARAFF; DNA: TGTGCCAGCAGCTCTCCCGGACAGGGGGCGCGGGCTTTCTTT
size: -; J: TRBJ2-7; D: -; V: TRBV28; CDR3: CASSYSYEQYF; DNA: TGTGCCAGCAGTTACTCCTACGAGCAGTACTTC
size: -; J: TRBJ2-1; D: -; V: TRBV2; CDR3: CASRELGEQFF; DNA: TGTGCCAGCAGGGAACTAGGTGAGCAGTTCTTC
size: -; J: TRBJ1-1; D: -; V: TRBV11-2; CDR3: CASSFLLGGTEAFF; DNA: TGTGCCAGCAGCTTCCTCCTCGGAGGCACTGAAGCTTTCTTT
size: -; J: TRBJ2-5; D: -; V: TRBV7-2; CDR3: CASSLQAGAQETQYF; DNA: TGTGCCAGCAGCTTACAAGCAGGGGCCCAAGAGACCCAGTACTTC
size: few; J: TRBJ2-7; D: TRBD2; V: TRBV7-2; CDR3: CASSLREGRSYEQYF; DNA: TGTGCCAGCAGCTTGCGGGAGGGGAGGTCCTACGAGCAGTACTTC
size: few; J: TRBJ2-1; D: -; V: TRBV28; CDR3: CASRGRNEQFF; DNA: TGTGCCAGCAGGGGGCGGAATGAGCAGTTCTTC
size: -; J: TRBJ2-1; D: -; V: TRBV9; CDR3: CASSVAPGERRNEQFF; DNA: TGTGCCAGCAGCGTAGCTCCGGGGGAACGAAGAAATGAGCAGTTCTTC
size: -; J: TRBJ1-2; D: -; V: TRBV14; CDR3: CASSQERRSIYGYTF; DNA: TGTGCCAGCAGCCAAGAGAGGAGGTCGATTTATGGCTACACCTTC
size: once; J: TRBJ2-1; D: TRBD2; V: TRBV6-6; CDR3: CASSLRGGIDEQFF; DNA: TGTGCCAGCAGTTTACGGGGGGGTATAGATGAGCAGTTCTTC
size: -; J: TRBJ2-3; D: TRBD1; V: TRBV5-5; CDR3: CASSLVVQGRTDTQYF; DNA: TGTGCCAGCAGCTTGGTTGTACAGGGGAGAACAGATACGCAGTATTTT
size: -; J: TRBJ1-1; D: -; V: TRBV2; CDR3: CASGRRGAFF; DNA: TGTGCCAGCGGTCGTCGGGGAGCTTTCTTT
size: -; J: TRBJ1-3; D: -; V: TRBV19; CDR3: CASSRSVTGNTIYF; DNA: TGTGCCAGTAGTAGGTCGGTTACGGGAAACACCATATATTTT
size: -; J: TRBJ1-5; D: -; V: TRBV28; CDR3: CASSLSQGALGNQPQHF; DNA: TGTGCCAGCAGTCTGTCACAGGGTGCCTTGGGCAATCAGCCCCAGCATTTT
size: -; J: TRBJ2-7; D: TRBD2; V: TRBV28; CDR3: CASSLQSGRAYEQYF; DNA: TGTGCCAGCAGTCTACAAAGCGGGAGGGCCTACGAGCAGTACTTC
size: -; J: TRBJ2-3; D: TRBD2; V: TRBV10-2; CDR3: CASAGAGGADTQYF; DNA: TGCGCCAGCGCAGGAGCGGGAGGTGCAGATACGCAGTATTTT
size: once; J: TRBJ1-3; D: TRBD1; V: TRBV19; CDR3: CASSIVGGGENTIYF; DNA: TGTGCCAGTAGTATTGTTGGAGGGGGCGAAAACACCATATATTTT
size: -; J: TRBJ2-1; D: TRBD2; V: TRBV18; CDR3: CASSPLAGASYNEQFF; DNA: TGTGCCAGCTCTCCCTTAGCGGGAGCCTCCTACAATGAGCAGTTCTTC
size: once; J: TRBJ1-1; D: -; V: TRBV27; CDR3: CASSAPWGGAGTEAFF; DNA: TGTGCCAGCAGTGCACCCTGGGGGGGGGCTGGCACTGAAGCTTTCTTT
size: -; J: TRBJ2-5; D: TRBD2; V: TRBV6-1; CDR3: CASSLGLAGVETQYF; DNA: TGTGCCAGCAGCCTAGGACTAGCGGGGGTCGAGACCCAGTACTTC
size: -; J: TRBJ2-1; D: -; V: TRBV18; CDR3: CASSPSVGFNEQFF; DNA: TGTGCCAGCTCACCTTCAGTTGGCTTCAATGAGCAGTTCTTC
size: -; J: TRBJ2-7; D: TRBD2; V: TRBV5-1; CDR3: CASSLALSGSFDEQYF; DNA: TGCGCCAGCAGCTTGGCCCTTAGCGGGAGCTTCGACGAGCAGTACTTC
size: -; J: TRBJ1-4; D: TRBD1; V: TRBV13; CDR3: CASSLRTGGIEKLFF; DNA: TGTGCCAGCAGCTTAAGGACAGGGGGGATTGAAAAACTGTTTTTT
size: -; J: TRBJ2-7; D: -; V: TRBV7-9; CDR3: CASSLGAGLPEQYF; DNA: TGTGCCAGCAGCTTAGGCGCAGGACTCCCAGAGCAGTACTTC
size: -; J: TRBJ2-7; D: -; V: TRBV7-8; CDR3: CASSPQGISKRRQYF; DNA: TGTGCCAGCAGCCCCCAGGGCATCAGTAAACGGAGGCAGTACTTC
size: -; J: TRBJ2-2; D: TRBD1; V: TRBV5-1; CDR3: CASSGTGRTGELFF; DNA: TGCGCCAGCAGCGGGACAGGGCGGACCGGGGAGCTGTTTTTT
size: -; J: TRBJ2-6; D: -; V: TRBV21-1; CDR3: CASSELTGGRSGANVLTF; DNA: TGTGCCAGCAGCGAACTTACAGGGGGCAGATCTGGGGCCAACGTCCTGACTTTC
size: -; J: TRBJ2-1; D: TRBD2; V: TRBV6-5; CDR3: CASSVSGLGYNEQFF; DNA: TGTGCCAGCAGTGTTAGTGGACTAGGCTACAATGAGCAGTTCTTC
size: -; J: TRBJ1-1; D: -; V: TRBV5-4; CDR3: CASSLGTAYATEAFF; DNA: TGTGCCAGCAGCTTGGGGACAGCATATGCCACTGAAGCTTTCTTT
size: -; J: TRBJ2-7; D: TRBD1; V: TRBV28; CDR3: CASSFISGTGGYEQYF; DNA: TGTGCCAGCAGTTTTATTTCCGGGACAGGGGGATACGAGCAGTACTTC
size: -; J: TRBJ1-2; D: -; V: TRBV7-2; CDR3: CASSLSPNYGYTF; DNA: TGTGCCAGCAGCTTAAGCCCTAACTATGGCTACACCTTC
size: -; J: TRBJ2-5; D: TRBD2; V: TRBV4-2; CDR3: CASSQDWPGTTIQETQYF; DNA: TGTGCCAGCAGCCAAGATTGGCCCGGGACTACCATACAAGAGACCCAGTACTTC
size: -; J: TRBJ1-2; D: TRBD1; V: TRBV28; CDR3: CASSDRVFGYGYTF; DNA: TGTGCCAGCTCCGACAGGGTCTTCGGCTATGGCTACACCTTC
size: -; J: TRBJ2-1; D: -; V: TRBV6-6; CDR3: CASSQTSAYNEQFF; DNA: TGTGCCAGCAGTCAGACTAGTGCCTACAATGAGCAGTTCTTC